Following are 20 T cell receptor beta chains from one sample sequenced in a study of T cell changes during pregnancy in multiple sclerosis. The method was immunoSEQ multiplex PCR; TCRdb's version includes in-frame clones alone and lacks a portion of them. The top ten hold around 0.47% of the sample, which has 30,000 to 45,000 clones, 75% to 95% seen once. Sequencing was performed on CD4+ T cells from peripheral blood mononuclear cells, taken in the second trimester of pregnancy. The receptors come from a female donor in good health, enrolled as a control in a pregnancy study.

This chain links TRBV12-5 with TRBJ1-2, with 7 bases fitting TRBD1. CDR1 is LGHNT, CDR2 FRNRAP, per germline. The CDR3 totals 15 residues. The V segment lost 5 bases and the J segment 2 bases; nucleotides outside the gene matches: 8. The CDR3 spells CASGTFNRGNYGYTF. The CDR3 nucleotides are TGTGCTAGTGGTACCTTCAACAGGGGAAACTATGGCTACACCTTC.

The gene calls are TRBV28 and TRBJ1-5; possibly TRBD1 for D (5 bases). CDR3 length: 14 amino acids. The V gene's germline CDR1 is MDHEN and CDR2 SYDVKM. With 5 bases removed from V and 4 bases from J, the gap between germline ends came to 12 bases. CDR3 bases: TGTGCCAGCAGTAATACAGGCGCTAATCAGCCCCAGCATTTT. This sequence encodes CASSNTGANQPQHF.

The chain uses TRBV2 and TRBJ1-3, with a possible D match to TRBD1 (6 bases). The CDR3 is 15 residues long. Germline V lookup: CDR1 SNHLY, CDR2 FYNNEI. V dropped 5 bases and J dropped 10 bases, with 21 bases sitting between them. DNA of the CDR3: TGTGCCAGCAGTTTAGACATCGACCGACAGGTGACCATATATTTT. As protein: CASSLDIDRQVTIYF.

This chain links TRBV28 with TRBJ2-1; D might be TRBD2 (5 bases). Germline V CDR1 and CDR2: MDHEN, SYDVKM. The CDR3 is 14 residues long. Trimming took off 7 bases at V and 5 bases at J, with 15 bases between the two ends. This CDR3 is CASTTLGRDNEQFF. The CDR3 region has the DNA TGTGCCAGCACCACCCTAGGGCGGGACAATGAGCAGTTCTTC.

The V and J genes are TRBV7-2 and TRBJ2-7, with TRBD1 as a possible D gene (6 bases). The CDR3 sequence is 18 residues long. From germline, CDR1 is SGHTA and CDR2 FQGNSA. V gave up 0 bases and J gave up 0 bases, with 18 bases separating them. For the CDR3, the DNA is TGTGCCAGCAGCTTAGCGCGCCACTCCCGGACAGCCTCCTACGAGCAGTACTTC. It yields the protein CASSLARHSRTASYEQYF.

The chain combines TRBV18 with TRBJ2-3; 9 positions match TRBD1. Germline values: CDR1 KGHSH, CDR2 LQKENI. V was pared by 1 base and J by 0 bases, with 14 bases of the junction left unmatched. This CDR3 has 20 residues. CDR3 protein: CASSPLSGQGWAASTDTQYF. The CDR3 DNA reads as TGTGCCAGCTCACCACTTTCGGGACAGGGCTGGGCCGCTAGCACAGATACGCAGTATTTT.

The chain uses TRBV6-5 and TRBJ2-6; no definite D call. Germline-derived CDR1 and CDR2 are MNHEY and SVGAGI. Between the trimmed V and J ends, which lost 2 bases and 0 bases, there was a span of 8 bases. The CDR3 has 16 residues. Here the CDR3 reads CASSYDGHSGANVLTF. The CDR3 region has the DNA TGTGCCAGCAGTTACGATGGGCACTCTGGGGCCAACGTCCTGACTTTC.

The chain carries TRBV11-3 and TRBJ2-2; 7 bases line up with TRBD1. Looked up from germline, CDR1 is SGHNT and CDR2 is YENEEA. The CDR3 has 16 amino acids. Germline trimming cut 4 bases from V and 4 bases from J; bases unmatched to any gene: 9. The CDR3 loop reads CASSSGDREITGELFF. In nucleotides, the CDR3 is TGTGCCAGCAGCTCAGGCGACAGGGAGATCACCGGGGAGCTGTTTTTT.

The chain has TRBV2 and TRBJ1-4, with 7 nucleotides matching TRBD1. Germline V gives CDR1 SNHLY, CDR2 FYNNEI. V gave up 5 bases and J gave up 0 bases; unmatched junction bases: 9. The CDR3 has 17 residues. The CDR3 region is CASSKGQPRATNEKLFF. DNA for the CDR3: TGTGCCAGCAGTAAGGGACAGCCTCGAGCAACTAATGAAAAACTGTTTTTT.

This chain's CDR3 is CASSLGLAGGPREQYF. CDR3 nucleotide sequence: TGTGCCAGCAGCTTGGGTCTGGCGGGAGGGCCTCGAGAGCAGTACTTC. The chain has TRBV5-4 and TRBJ2-7, with TRBD2 matching over 9 bases. The germline V gene encodes CDR1 SGHNT and CDR2 YYREEE (reference sequence). Trimming cost V 0 bases and J 7 bases; bases outside gene matches: 11. The CDR3 extends over 16 amino acids.

The chain has TRBV28 and TRBJ1-2, with D possibly matching TRBD1 (5 bases). CDR1 is MDHEN and CDR2 is SYDVKM in the germline V gene. Trimming removed 8 bases from V and 4 bases from J, with 26 bases in between. This CDR3 has 17 amino acids. Written as DNA, the CDR3 is TGTGCCAGCGATTTGAAACGGCGGGGGGTTCTTCGCTATGGCTACACCTTC. Translated: CASDLKRRGVLRYGYTF.

The chain carries TRBV6-1 and TRBJ2-7; D unresolved. Germline V lookup: CDR1 MNHNS, CDR2 SASEGT. This CDR3 has 13 amino acids. V lost 7 bases to trimming and J lost 2 bases, with 12 bases between them. CDR3 coding DNA: TGTGCCAGCACCCCCGGGTTCGCCTACGAGCAGTACTTC. The encoded protein is CASTPGFAYEQYF.

The rearrangement joins TRBV5-1 to TRBJ1-1; D is undetermined. This CDR3 is built from 14 residues. The germline CDR1 and CDR2 sequences are SGHRS and YFSETQ. V lost 4 bases to trimming and J lost 1 base, with 11 bases between them. The chain's CDR3 is CASSPRRGNTEAFF. Here the CDR3 DNA reads TGCGCCAGCAGCCCCCGGCGGGGGAACACTGAAGCTTTCTTT.

The chain uses TRBV5-4 and TRBJ2-1, with D uncertain. Germline CDR1 SGHNT, CDR2 YYREEE (reference sequence). The ends were cut back, 0 bases at V and 10 bases at J, with 8 bases in the middle. This CDR3 has 12 amino acids. The CDR3 nucleotides are TGTGCCAGCAGCTTGGAAGGCGGCGAGCAGTTCTTC. Amino acid sequence: CASSLEGGEQFF.

V usage is TRBV19 and J usage is TRBJ2-5, with 8 bases that match TRBD2. The V gene's germline CDR1 is LNHDA and CDR2 SQIVND (reference sequence). The CDR3 contains 16 residues. J was trimmed by 1 base and V by 1 base; bases with no gene match: 5. The DNA for the CDR3 is TGTGCCAGTAGTATAGGGAGCGGGAGAGGCCAAGAGACCCAGTACTTC. Translation: CASSIGSGRGQETQYF.

This sequence joins TRBV29-1 and TRBJ1-4; D uncertain. Germline assignment: CDR1 SQVTM and CDR2 ANQGSEA. CDR3 size: 12 residues. V was shortened by 4 bases and J by 5 bases, with 8 bases between the two germline ends. The CDR3 loop reads CSVAQTNEKLFF. CDR3 DNA sequence: TGCAGCGTTGCACAGACGAATGAAAAACTGTTTTTT.

The V call is TRBV6-5, the J call TRBJ2-1, with TRBD2 identical over 9 bases. This CDR3 spans 15 amino acids. V lost 4 bases and J lost 8; bases outside the gene matches: 9. Germline CDR1 MNHEY, CDR2 SVGAGI. CDR3 in amino acids: CASSFGASGVHEQFF. CDR3 coding DNA: TGTGCCAGCAGTTTTGGGGCTAGCGGGGTACATGAGCAGTTCTTC.

To note about this clone: This CDR3 is also generated by other DNA sequences in the sample. V gene TRBV4-2 combines with J gene TRBJ1-2, with a weak D call TRBD1 (5 bases). CDR1 is LGHNA and CDR2 is YNFKEQ in the germline V gene. Trimming removed 0 bases from V and 4 bases from J, with 9 bases in between. The CDR3 totals 14 residues. Here the CDR3 reads CASSQDRGGYGYTF. CDR3 DNA sequence: TGTGCCAGCAGCCAAGACCGCGGGGGCTATGGCTACACCTTC.

J is TRBJ1-5 and V is TRBV2; 9 bases fit TRBD1. The germline V gene has CDR1 SNHLY and CDR2 FYNNEI. With 8 bases clipped from V and 5 bases from J, the junction kept 4 bases outside the gene matches. CDR3 length: 13 residues. The CDR3 loop is CASSTGGDQPQHF. CDR3 in DNA: TGTGCCAGCTCTACAGGGGGCGATCAGCCCCAGCATTTT.

The chain is built from TRBV6-1 and TRBJ1-3; possible D gene TRBD1, 5 bases. Trimming stripped 6 bases from V and 0 bases from J, with 9 bases between. This CDR3 has 14 amino acids. The germline gives CDR1 MNHNS, CDR2 SASEGT. CDR3 sequence reads: CASRTAFSGNTIYF. For the CDR3, the DNA is TGTGCCAGCAGGACAGCATTCTCTGGAAACACCATATATTTT.